This is a list of T cell receptor beta chains from one sample in a study of CD8 T cells in cerebrospinal fluid in Alzheimer's disease. TCRdb reprocessed the 10x single-cell sequencing reads and reports one entry per CDR3 protein, with no DNA. Its listing shows approximately 1,400 distinct CDR3 sequences. Sequencing was performed on cerebrospinal fluid. All receptors derive from a human donor with Alzheimer's disease. CDR3s include the opening cysteine and the closing phenylalanine or tryptophan. Fields, in order: clone size, V gene, J gene, CDR3 protein. Size tells how often a clone was seen (once, few, many) or the class of an expanded clone, and some rows leave it out.

medium-sized,TRBV6-5,TRBJ1-6,CASSGQGTSSYNSPLHF
medium-sized,TRBV24-1,TRBJ2-3,CATSDPRETSTDTQYF
large,TRBV28,TRBJ2-7,CASRPDRGGDEQYF
-,TRBV6-5,TRBJ2-7,CASSRGPSSGGKYEQYF
medium-sized,TRBV27,TRBJ1-1,CASSLNSVEGTITEAFF
medium-sized,TRBV3-1,TRBJ1-1,CASTQGGGLGTEAFF
large,TRBV20-1,TRBJ2-7,CSATGGHEQYF
medium-sized,TRBV30,TRBJ2-2,CAWMNRRVDSGELFF
medium-sized,TRBV5-1,TRBJ2-2,CASSLEAGATGELFF
large,TRBV5-1,TRBJ2-1,CASSPTLGNEQFF
medium-sized,TRBV18,TRBJ2-6,CASSPGASGANVLTF
-,TRBV19,TRBJ1-1,CASSISRDTEAFF
medium-sized,TRBV7-3,TRBJ2-7,CASSTGQENEQYF
-,TRBV20-1,TRBJ1-2,CSASRAQSGGDYGYTF
medium-sized,TRBV2,TRBJ1-2,CASRGGVNYGYTF
medium-sized,TRBV20-1,TRBJ2-4,CSVLGLAGGSAINIQYF
medium-sized,TRBV12-3/TRBV12-4,TRBJ1-4,CASSFRLTSKLFF
medium-sized,TRBV21-1,TRBJ2-1,CASSKLAGVLWNEQFF
medium-sized,TRBV7-9,TRBJ1-4,CASSPGPGRLGEKLFF
medium-sized,TRBV5-4,TRBJ1-2,CASSGGQGESGYTF
large,TRBV6-6,TRBJ2-4,CASWWGGQENIQYF
-,TRBV7-2,TRBJ2-4,CASSFGQAKNIQYF
medium-sized,TRBV6-5,TRBJ1-2,CASSYSMLPGQENGYTF
medium-sized,TRBV3-1,TRBJ2-3,CASSQNSGLAGVSDTQYF
medium-sized,TRBV20-1,TRBJ2-5,CSASGTSGSSETQYF
medium-sized,TRBV4-1,TRBJ2-3,CASSRTSTSTDTQYF
large,TRBV7-8,TRBJ2-1,CASRGDSPNEQFF
medium-sized,TRBV6-1,TRBJ2-4,CASRARTAKNIQYF
medium-sized,TRBV27,TRBJ1-5,CASSPRLGQPQHF
medium-sized,TRBV20-1,TRBJ1-5,CSARDNQGAQPQHF
medium-sized,TRBV28,TRBJ2-7,CASSPSRGGLIEQYF
large,TRBV7-3,TRBJ2-2,CASSLTSLAGTGELFF
medium-sized,TRBV12-3/TRBV12-4,TRBJ2-7,CASSLSRPDEQYF